Below are 11 T cell receptor beta chains sequenced from a single sample in a study of human T cells and chemical hapten exposure. MiXCR, applied by TCRdb to the RACE reads, yields one record per CDR3 protein. The table includes tens of thousands of distinct CDR3 sequences, approximately 15% detected once. As for time point: pre-sensitization, week 0. The sample's treatment: therapeutic diphenylcyclopropenone sensitization with weekly scalp DPC. The sequencing here drew on whole blood, taken in connection with sensitization to the hapten diphenylcyclopropenone (DPC). All receptors come from a woman between 45 and 60 years old with alopecia areata. Some clones in this sample may be carry-over from other donors' samples.

This chain joins TRBV18 and TRBJ1-1, with 8 nucleotides matching TRBD1. CDR1 is KGHSH, CDR2 LQKENI, per germline. The CDR3 consists of 12 residues. J lost 8 bases, V lost 5 bases, and 4 bases had no gene match. CDR3 protein: CASSVGQGEAFF. The CDR3 DNA reads TGTGCCAGCTCAGTTGGACAGGGCGAAGCTTTCTTT.

This chain connects TRBV29-1 to TRBJ2-7, with 11 nucleotides matching TRBD2. Unmatched junction bases numbered 9, after V lost 6 bases and J lost 5 bases. The CDR3 length is 14 residues. Germline CDR1 is SQVTM and CDR2 is ANQGSEA. CDR3 in amino acids: CSVDSGRAGDEQYF. The DNA of the CDR3 is TGCAGCGTAGATAGCGGGAGGGCCGGAGACGAGCAGTACTTC.

CDR3 in amino acids: CASSSIGTSGSKNIQYF. The CDR3 DNA is TGTGCCAGCAGTTCCATCGGGACTAGCGGGAGCAAAAACATTCAGTACTTC. The rearrangement joins TRBV6-2 or TRBV6-3 to TRBJ2-4, with 14 positions matching TRBD2. Germline V CDR1 and CDR2: MNHEY, SVGEGT. V was clipped by 4 bases and J by 3 bases; unmatched bases: 5. The CDR3 has 17 residues.

This clonotype was observed a few times. At one end the junction does not follow the germline gene, possibly because of a read error. The chain employs TRBV3-1 and TRBJ1-2; tentative D call: TRBD1 (5 bases). CDR3 length: 14 residues. The germline gives CDR1 LGHDT, CDR2 YNNKEL (reference sequence). CDR3 amino acids: CASSQLTANYGYIF. The CDR3 DNA reads TGTGCCAGCAGCCAATTGACAGCTAACTATGGCTACATCTTC.

This rearrangement joins TRBV6-6 to TRBJ2-5; TRBD2 matches at 10 bases. The germline V gene has CDR1 MNHNY and CDR2 SVGAGI (reference sequence). CDR3 length: 15 amino acids. V shed 5 bases and J 4 bases; nucleotides not matched to a gene: 7. The CDR3 reads CASSTRLAGSETQYF. CDR3 in DNA: TGTGCCAGCAGTACCAGACTAGCGGGTTCAGAGACCCAGTACTTC.

The DNA for the CDR3 is TGTGCCACCAGTGATCCGGCCCAGGGGACCCAGTACTTC. This codes for CATSDPAQGTQYF. The chain recombines TRBV24-1 with TRBJ2-5, with D possibly matching TRBD1 (5 bases). The germline V and J ends were trimmed by 3 bases and 7 bases, with 11 bases remaining between them. The germline V gene has CDR1 KGHDR and CDR2 SFDVKD. The CDR3 has 13 amino acids.

This clonotype was seen a handful of times. The chain recombines TRBV27 with TRBJ1-2, with 8 bases fitting TRBD1. This CDR3 comprises 19 residues. The germline V gene has CDR1 MNHEY and CDR2 SMNVEV (reference sequence). J was trimmed by 8 bases and V by 7 bases; bases with no gene match: 27. The CDR3 reads CASMNLVSTIGQGVLGYTF. Here the CDR3 DNA reads TGTGCCAGCATGAATCTAGTTTCCACGATCGGACAGGGCGTCTTAGGCTACACCTTC.

This clonotype was detected only a few times. This chain links TRBV7-2 with TRBJ2-4; D is uncertain. V was cut by 5 bases and J by 7 bases, with 12 bases left in between. This CDR3 comprises 13 residues. Germline V gives CDR1 SGHTA, CDR2 FQGNSA. CDR3: CASSPPAPNIQYF. Written as DNA, the CDR3 is TGTGCCAGCAGCCCTCCGGCCCCCAACATTCAGTACTTC.

There are a few counts of this clonotype. V is TRBV7-2 and J is TRBJ1-3; tentative D call: TRBD1 (6 bases). This CDR3 is 15 amino acids long. The germline CDR1 and CDR2 sequences are SGHTA and FQGNSA. V lost 5 bases, J lost 3 bases, and 14 bases lay in between. CDR3 loop: CASSLGRGGGNTIYF. CDR3 nucleotides: TGTGCCAGCAGCCTAGGCAGGGGTGGTGGAAACACCATATATTTT.

Here the CDR3 reads CSVANCRGYEQYF. The CDR3 nucleotides are TGCAGCGTTGCGAACTGCAGAGGGTACGAGCAGTACTTC. The V call is TRBV29-1, the J call TRBJ2-7; D might be TRBD2 (5 bases). Trimming left V 4 bases short and J 4 bases short, with 14 bases between. CDR1 is SQVTM, CDR2 ANQGSEA, per germline. This CDR3 has 13 residues.

The V gene is TRBV9, the J gene TRBJ2-5, with 7 bases identical to TRBD1. Germline-derived CDR1 and CDR2 are SGDLS and YYNGEE. With 3 bases clipped from V and 4 bases from J, the junction kept 9 bases outside the gene matches. This CDR3 comprises 15 residues. CDR3 amino acids: CASSAPRTGGETQYF. The CDR3 nucleotides are TGTGCCAGCAGCGCGCCAAGGACAGGAGGAGAGACCCAGTACTTC.